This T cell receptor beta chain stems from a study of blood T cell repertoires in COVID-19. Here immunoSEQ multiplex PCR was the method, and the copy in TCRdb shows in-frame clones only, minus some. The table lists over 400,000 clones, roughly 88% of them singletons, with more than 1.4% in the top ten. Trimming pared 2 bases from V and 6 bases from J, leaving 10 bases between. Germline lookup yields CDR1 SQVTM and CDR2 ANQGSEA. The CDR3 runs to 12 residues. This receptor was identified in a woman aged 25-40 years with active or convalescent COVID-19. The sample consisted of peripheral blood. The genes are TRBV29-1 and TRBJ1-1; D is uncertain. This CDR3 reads CSVESGKAEAFF. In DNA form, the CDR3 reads TGCAGCGTTGAAAGCGGAAAGGCTGAAGCTTTCTTT.